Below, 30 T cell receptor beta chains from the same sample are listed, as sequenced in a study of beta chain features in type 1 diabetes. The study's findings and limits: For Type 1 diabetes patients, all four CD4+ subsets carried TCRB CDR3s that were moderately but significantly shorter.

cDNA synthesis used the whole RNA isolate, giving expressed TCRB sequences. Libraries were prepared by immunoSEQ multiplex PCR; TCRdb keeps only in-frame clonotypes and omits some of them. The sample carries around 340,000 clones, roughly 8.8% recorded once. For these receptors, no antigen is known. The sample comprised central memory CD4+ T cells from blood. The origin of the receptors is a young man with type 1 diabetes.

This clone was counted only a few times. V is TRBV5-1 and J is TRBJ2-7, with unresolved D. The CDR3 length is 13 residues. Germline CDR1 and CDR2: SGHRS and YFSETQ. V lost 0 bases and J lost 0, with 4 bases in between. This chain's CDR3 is CASSLATSYEQYF. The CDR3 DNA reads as TGCGCCAGCAGCTTGGCCACCTCCTACGAGCAGTACTTC.

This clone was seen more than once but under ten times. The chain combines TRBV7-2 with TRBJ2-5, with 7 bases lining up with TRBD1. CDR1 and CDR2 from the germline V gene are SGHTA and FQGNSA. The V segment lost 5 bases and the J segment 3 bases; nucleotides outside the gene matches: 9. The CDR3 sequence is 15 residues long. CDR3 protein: CASSEQTGMEETQYF. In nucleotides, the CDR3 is TGTGCCAGCAGCGAGCAGACAGGGATGGAAGAGACCCAGTACTTC.

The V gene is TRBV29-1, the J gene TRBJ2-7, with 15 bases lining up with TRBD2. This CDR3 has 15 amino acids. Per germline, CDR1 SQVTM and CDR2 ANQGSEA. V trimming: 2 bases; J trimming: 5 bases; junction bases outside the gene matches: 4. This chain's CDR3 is CSVELGTSGGNEQYF. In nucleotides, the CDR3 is TGCAGCGTTGAACTGGGGACTAGCGGGGGGAACGAGCAGTACTTC.

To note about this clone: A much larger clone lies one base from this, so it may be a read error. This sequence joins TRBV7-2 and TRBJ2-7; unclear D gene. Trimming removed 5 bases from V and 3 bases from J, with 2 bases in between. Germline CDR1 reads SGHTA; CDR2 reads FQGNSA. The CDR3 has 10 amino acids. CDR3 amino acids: CASSGYEQYF. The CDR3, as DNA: TGTGCCAGCAGCGGCTACGAGCAGTACTTC.

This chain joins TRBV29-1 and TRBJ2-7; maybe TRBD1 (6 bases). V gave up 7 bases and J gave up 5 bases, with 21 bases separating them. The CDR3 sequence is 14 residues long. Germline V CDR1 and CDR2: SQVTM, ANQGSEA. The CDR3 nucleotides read TGCAGCGCCTGTGGGGGCCTCCTCTGGGACGAGCAGTACTTC. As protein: CSACGGLLWDEQYF.

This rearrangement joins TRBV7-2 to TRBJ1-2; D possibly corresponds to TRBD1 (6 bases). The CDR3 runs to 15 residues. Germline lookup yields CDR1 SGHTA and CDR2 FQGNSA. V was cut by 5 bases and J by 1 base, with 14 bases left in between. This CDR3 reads CASSHGQIVNYGYTF. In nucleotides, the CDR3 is TGTGCCAGCAGCCACGGACAGATCGTTAACTATGGCTACACCTTC.

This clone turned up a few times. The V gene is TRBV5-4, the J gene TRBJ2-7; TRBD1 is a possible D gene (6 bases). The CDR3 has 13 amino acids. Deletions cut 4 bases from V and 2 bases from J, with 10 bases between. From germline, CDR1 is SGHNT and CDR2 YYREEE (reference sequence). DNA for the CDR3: TGTGCCAGCAGCCTACAGGGTACCTACGAGCAGTACTTC. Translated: CASSLQGTYEQYF.

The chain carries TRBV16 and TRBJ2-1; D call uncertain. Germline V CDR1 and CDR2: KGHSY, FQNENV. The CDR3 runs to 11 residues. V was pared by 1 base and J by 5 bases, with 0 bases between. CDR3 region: CASSQYNEQFF. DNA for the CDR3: TGTGCCAGCAGCCAATACAATGAGCAGTTCTTC.

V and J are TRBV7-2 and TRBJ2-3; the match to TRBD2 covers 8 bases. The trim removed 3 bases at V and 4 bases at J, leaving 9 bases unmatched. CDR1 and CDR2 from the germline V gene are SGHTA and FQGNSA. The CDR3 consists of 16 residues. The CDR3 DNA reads TGTGCCAGCAGCTTGCCCTACGGAGCGGGGGCAGATACGCAGTATTTT. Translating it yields CASSLPYGAGADTQYF.

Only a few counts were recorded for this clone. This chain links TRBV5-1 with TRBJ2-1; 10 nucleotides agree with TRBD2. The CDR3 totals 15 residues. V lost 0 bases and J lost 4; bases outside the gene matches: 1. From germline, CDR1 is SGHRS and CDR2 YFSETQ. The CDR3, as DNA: TGCGCCAGCAGCTTGGAACTAGCGGGGTACAATGAGCAGTTCTTC. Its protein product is CASSLELAGYNEQFF.

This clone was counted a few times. This CDR3 reads CAFQGVSSYEQYF. The CDR3 nucleotides read TGTGCCTTCCAAGGGGTTAGCTCCTACGAGCAGTACTTC. The chain employs TRBV30 and TRBJ2-7, with D maybe TRBD1 (5 bases). Germline assignment: CDR1 GTSNPN and CDR2 SVGIG (reference sequence). V lost 7 bases to trimming and J lost 0 bases, with 13 bases between them. The CDR3 loop spans 13 amino acids.

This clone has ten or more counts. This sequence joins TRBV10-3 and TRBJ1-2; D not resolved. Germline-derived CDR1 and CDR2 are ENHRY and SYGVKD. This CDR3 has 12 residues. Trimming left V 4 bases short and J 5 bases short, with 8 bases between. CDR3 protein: CAISGAIYGYTF. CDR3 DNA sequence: TGTGCCATCAGTGGGGCGATATATGGCTACACCTTC.

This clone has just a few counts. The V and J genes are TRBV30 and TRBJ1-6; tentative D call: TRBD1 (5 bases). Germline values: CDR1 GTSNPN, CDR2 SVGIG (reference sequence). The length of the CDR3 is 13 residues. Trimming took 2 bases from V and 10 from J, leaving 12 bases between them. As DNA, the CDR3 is TGTGCCTGGAGTCAGGGTGGGAGGTCACCCCTCCACTTT. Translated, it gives CAWSQGGRSPLHF. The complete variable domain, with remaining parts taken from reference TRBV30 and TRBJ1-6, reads SQTIHQWPATLVQPVGSPLSLECTVEGTSNPNLYWYRQAAGRGLQLLFYSVGIGQISSEVPQNLSASRPQDRQFILSSKKLLLSDSGFYLCAWSQGGRSPLHFGNGTRLTVT.

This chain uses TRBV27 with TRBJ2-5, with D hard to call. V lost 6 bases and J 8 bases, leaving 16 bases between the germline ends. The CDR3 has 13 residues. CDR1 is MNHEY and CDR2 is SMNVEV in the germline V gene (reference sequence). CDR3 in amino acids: CASRPDTVFTQYF. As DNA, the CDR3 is TGTGCCAGCAGGCCTGACACGGTTTTCACCCAGTACTTC.

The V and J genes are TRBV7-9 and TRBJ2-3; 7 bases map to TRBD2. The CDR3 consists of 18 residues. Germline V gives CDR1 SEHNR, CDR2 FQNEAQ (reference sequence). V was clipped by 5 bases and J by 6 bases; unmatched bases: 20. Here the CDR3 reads CASSPLSGAKIQRDTQYF. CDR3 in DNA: TGTGCCAGCAGCCCCCTAAGCGGGGCGAAGATTCAACGGGATACGCAGTATTTT.

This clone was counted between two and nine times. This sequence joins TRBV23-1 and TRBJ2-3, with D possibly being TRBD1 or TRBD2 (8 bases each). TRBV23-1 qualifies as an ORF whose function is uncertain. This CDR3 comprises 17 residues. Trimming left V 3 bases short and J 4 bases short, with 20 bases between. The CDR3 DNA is TGCGCCAGCAGTCATAACCGGACAGGGACTAGTGCAGATACGCAGTATTTT. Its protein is CASSHNRTGTSADTQYF.

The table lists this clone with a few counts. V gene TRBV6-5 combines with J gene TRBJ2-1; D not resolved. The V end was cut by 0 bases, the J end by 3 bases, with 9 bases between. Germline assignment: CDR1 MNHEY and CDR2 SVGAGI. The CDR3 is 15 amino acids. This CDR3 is CASSYSGSHYNEQFF. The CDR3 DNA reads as TGTGCCAGCAGTTACTCGGGGTCCCACTACAATGAGCAGTTCTTC.

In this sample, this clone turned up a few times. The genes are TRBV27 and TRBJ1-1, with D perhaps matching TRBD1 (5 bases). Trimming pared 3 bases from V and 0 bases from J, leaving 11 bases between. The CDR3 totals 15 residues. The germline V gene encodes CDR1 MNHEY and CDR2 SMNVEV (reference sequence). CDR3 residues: CASSLGGRLNTEAFF. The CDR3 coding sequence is TGTGCCAGCAGTTTGGGGGGACGGCTGAACACTGAAGCTTTCTTT.

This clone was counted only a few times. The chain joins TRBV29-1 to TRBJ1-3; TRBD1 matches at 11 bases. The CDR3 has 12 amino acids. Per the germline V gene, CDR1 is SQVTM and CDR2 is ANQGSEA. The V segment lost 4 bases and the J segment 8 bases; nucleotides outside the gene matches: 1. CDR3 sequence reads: CSVVGQGDTIYF. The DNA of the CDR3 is TGCAGCGTTGTGGGACAGGGGGACACCATATATTTT.

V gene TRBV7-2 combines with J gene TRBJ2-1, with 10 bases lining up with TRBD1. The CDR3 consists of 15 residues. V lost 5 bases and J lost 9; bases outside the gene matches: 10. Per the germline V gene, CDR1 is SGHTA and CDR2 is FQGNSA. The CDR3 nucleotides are TGTGCCAGCAGCCTCCGGGACAGGGGAGGAGGTGAGCAGTTCTTC. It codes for CASSLRDRGGGEQFF. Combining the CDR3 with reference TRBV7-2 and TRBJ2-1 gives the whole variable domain GAGVSQSPSNKVTEKGKDVELRCDPISGHTALYWYRQSLGQGLEFLIYFQGNSAPDKSGLPSDRFSAERTGGSVSTLTIQRTQQEDSAVYLCASSLRDRGGGEQFFGPGTRLTVL.

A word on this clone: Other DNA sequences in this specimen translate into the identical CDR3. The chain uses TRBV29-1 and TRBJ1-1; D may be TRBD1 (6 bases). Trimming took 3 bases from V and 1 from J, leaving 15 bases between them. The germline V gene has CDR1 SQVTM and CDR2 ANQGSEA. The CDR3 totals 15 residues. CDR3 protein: CSVEGAGGANTEAFF. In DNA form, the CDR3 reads TGCAGCGTTGAGGGGGCGGGGGGTGCGAACACTGAAGCTTTCTTT.

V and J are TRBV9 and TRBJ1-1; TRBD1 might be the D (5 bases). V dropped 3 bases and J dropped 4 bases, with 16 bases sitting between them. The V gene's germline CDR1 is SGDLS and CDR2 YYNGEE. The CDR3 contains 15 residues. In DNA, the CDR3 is TGTGCCAGCAGCGGGGGCTTGGCGAGGGGCACTGAAGCTTTCTTT. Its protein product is CASSGGLARGTEAFF.

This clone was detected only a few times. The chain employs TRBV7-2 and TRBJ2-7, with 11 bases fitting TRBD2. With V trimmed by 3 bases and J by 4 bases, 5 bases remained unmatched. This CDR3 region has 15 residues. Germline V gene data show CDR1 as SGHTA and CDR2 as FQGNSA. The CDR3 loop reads CASSFTGTSGYEQYF. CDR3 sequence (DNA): TGTGCCAGCAGCTTCACCGGGACTAGCGGTTACGAGCAGTACTTC.

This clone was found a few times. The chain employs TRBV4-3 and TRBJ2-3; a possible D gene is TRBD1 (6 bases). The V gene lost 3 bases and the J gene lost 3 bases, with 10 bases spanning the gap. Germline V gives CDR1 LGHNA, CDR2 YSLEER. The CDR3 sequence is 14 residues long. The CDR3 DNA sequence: TGCGCCAGCAGCCACGACAGGACGACAGATACGCAGTATTTT. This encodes CASSHDRTTDTQYF.

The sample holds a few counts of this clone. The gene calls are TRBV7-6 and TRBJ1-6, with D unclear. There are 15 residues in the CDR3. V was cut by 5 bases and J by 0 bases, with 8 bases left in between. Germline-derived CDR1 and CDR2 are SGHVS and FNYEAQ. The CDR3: CASSLAPSYNSPLHF. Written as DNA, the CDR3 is TGTGCCAGCAGCCTCGCCCCCTCCTATAATTCACCCCTCCACTTT.

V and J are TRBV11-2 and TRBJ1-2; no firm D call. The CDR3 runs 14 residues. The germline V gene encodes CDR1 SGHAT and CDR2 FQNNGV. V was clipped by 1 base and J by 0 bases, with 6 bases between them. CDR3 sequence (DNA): TGTGCCAGCAGCTTAGGTTCCTCTAACTATGGCTACACCTTC. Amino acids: CASSLGSSNYGYTF.

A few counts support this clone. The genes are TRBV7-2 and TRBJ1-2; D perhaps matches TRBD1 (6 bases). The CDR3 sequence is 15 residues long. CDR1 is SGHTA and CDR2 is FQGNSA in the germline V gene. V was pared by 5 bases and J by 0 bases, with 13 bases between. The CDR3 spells CASSVGQLPNYGYTF. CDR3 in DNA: TGTGCCAGCAGCGTTGGACAGCTTCCTAACTATGGCTACACCTTC.

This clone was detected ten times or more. The CDR3 nucleotides read TGTGCATCCAGTAACCGGGACAGGGGGAACATTCAGTACTTC. The encoded protein is CASSNRDRGNIQYF. This rearrangement joins TRBV6-5 to TRBJ2-4; TRBD1 matches 11 bases. The CDR3 has 14 residues. Germline V gene data show CDR1 as MNHEY and CDR2 as SVGAGI.

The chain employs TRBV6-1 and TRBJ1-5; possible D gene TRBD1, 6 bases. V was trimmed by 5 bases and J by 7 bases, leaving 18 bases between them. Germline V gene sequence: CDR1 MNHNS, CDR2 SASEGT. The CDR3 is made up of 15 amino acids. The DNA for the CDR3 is TGTGCCAGCAGTCCTCAACAGGGATTGGGGCAGCCCCAGCATTTT. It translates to CASSPQQGLGQPQHF.

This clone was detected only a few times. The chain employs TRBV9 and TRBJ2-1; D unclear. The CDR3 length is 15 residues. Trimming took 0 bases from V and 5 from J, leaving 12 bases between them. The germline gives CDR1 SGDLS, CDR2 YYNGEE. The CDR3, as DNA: TGTGCCAGCAGCGTAGTGCCCAGATTCGACAATGAGCAGTTCTTC. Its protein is CASSVVPRFDNEQFF.